This T cell receptor beta chain was found in a study of radiation and T cells in renal cell carcinoma. At the level of the study: Nephrectomy followed 15 Gy stereotactic body radiation by 4 weeks.

Time point reported: blood 2 weeks post-SBRT. Treatment denoted: 15 Gy SBRT to primary tumor, nephrectomy 4 weeks later. Profiling relied on immunoSEQ multiplex PCR, and the TCRdb table lists in-frame clones only, not all of them. Among 100,000 to 150,000 clones, about 81% were seen once, and the ten largest hold approximately 1.9%. With 1 base removed from V and 3 bases from J, the gap between germline ends came to 19 bases. The germline CDR1 and CDR2 sequences are MNHNS and SASEGT. The CDR3 is made up of 17 amino acids. The sample in question was blood, obtained from a patient whose treatment included radiotherapy and nephrectomy. The chain is built from TRBV6-1 and TRBJ2-7; D tentatively reads TRBD1 or TRBD2 (6 bases each). The sequence derives from a woman aged 55-70 years with renal cell carcinoma. The CDR3 nucleotides read TGTGCCAGCAGTGAAGGGGGGGCAGGCTGGTTATTCTACGAGCAGTACTTC. This translates into CASSEGGAGWLFYEQYF.